There are a few counts of the clone carrying this TCR beta chain. The antigen is undetermined. Unique molecular identifiers were built into the TCR beta cDNA libraries. TCRdb re-derived calls from the PCR reads in MiXCR, one entry per CDR3 protein. Altogether about 380,000 distinct CDR3 sequences are present, around a third being singletons, with the ten largest covering roughly 13%. Germline V gene sequence: CDR1 SEHNR, CDR2 FQNEAQ (reference sequence). V lost 5 bases and J lost 2; bases outside the gene matches: 5. This CDR3 has 15 amino acids. This sample is drawn from a study of post-analysis software for immune sequencing data. Study at large: Relapsing-remitting, secondary progressive and progressive-relapsing forms of multiple sclerosis all featured among disease courses.

General study findings and limits: Controls showed significantly higher normalized Chao1 diversity than did multiple sclerosis patients. Elevated frequency relative to controls characterized about 5 TRBV segments in patients, TRBV5-6, TRBV5-1 and TRBV20-1 among them.

What was sequenced was blood. J is TRBJ2-7 and V is TRBV7-9, with 11 bases lining up with TRBD1. This sequence originates from a girl aged 5 to 17 with multiple sclerosis. Written as DNA, the CDR3 is TGTGCCAGCAGCCGAGGGACAGGGGGGGCCTACGAGCAGTACTTC. Its protein product is CASSRGTGGAYEQYF.